These 25 T cell receptor beta chains came from one sample sequenced in a study of shared clonotypes between healthy human individuals. The protocol was immunoSEQ multiplex PCR, while the TCRdb copy is restricted to in-frame clones and leaves out a portion. Of around 340,000 clones detected, around 79% appear once; the ten largest clones hold more than 9%. The specimen sequenced was memory CD4+ T cells sorted from blood. Specified subset: CD45RA-negative fraction. Source of these receptors: a man aged 25 to 40 in good health.

This clone appeared a single time. This likely came from a read error, as a far larger clone is one base away. This sequence joins TRBV5-1 and TRBJ2-7; D might be TRBD1 or TRBD2, each matching 5 bases. V shed 4 bases and J shed 1 base, with 15 bases lying between them. This CDR3 is built from 15 residues. CDR1 and CDR2 (germline): SGHRS, YFSETQ. CDR3 DNA: TGCGCCAGCAGCGACGGGACGGAGGTTTCCTACGAGCAGTACTTC. Protein sequence: CASSDGTEVSYEQYF.

About this clone itself: This may come from a read error, since a much larger clone is one base off. This chain uses TRBV29-1 with TRBJ2-5; D uncertain. The V gene lost 2 bases and the J gene lost 2 bases, with 6 bases spanning the gap. In germline, CDR1 is SQVTM, CDR2 ANQGSEA. The CDR3 spans 12 residues. The CDR3: CSVEWAQETQYF. The CDR3 DNA follows: TGCAGCGTTGAATGGGCACAAGAGACCCAGTACTTC.

J is TRBJ2-5 and V is TRBV13; the D is unclear. Germline lookup yields CDR1 PRHDT and CDR2 FYEKMQ (reference sequence). The CDR3 is made up of 11 amino acids. V lost 5 bases and J lost 4, with 5 bases in between. The CDR3 DNA is TGTGCCAGCAGCGGACGAGAGACCCAGTACTTC. Translated: CASSGRETQYF.

The chain is built from TRBV6-1 and TRBJ2-7; TRBD2 is a possible D gene (5 bases). This CDR3 region has 14 residues. Germline loops: CDR1 MNHNS, CDR2 SASEGT. V was clipped by 0 bases and J by 1 base, with 7 bases between them. Here the CDR3 DNA reads TGTGCCAGCAGTGAAGCTAGCGCGTCCTACGAGCAGTACTTC. Its protein is CASSEASASYEQYF.

The chain combines TRBV12-2 with TRBJ2-1; no check of the table's D call, TRBD2, against the DNA was made. TRBV12-2 is given as a pseudogene. The CDR3 runs to 18 residues. The chain's CDR3 is CASRSLEPGLAAHNEQFF. CDR3 in DNA: TGTGCAAGTCGCTCACTAGAACCGGGACTAGCGGCTCACAATGAGCAGTTCTTC.

The chain is built from TRBV28 and TRBJ2-7; 8 nucleotides line up with TRBD2. Germline CDR1 and CDR2: MDHEN and SYDVKM. The V and J ends lost 6 bases and 2 bases, in that order; junction bases with no gene match: 6. This CDR3 spans 14 amino acids. The CDR3 DNA sequence: TGTGCCAGCAGCCAACTAGCGGATCCCTACGAGCAGTACTTC. Translation: CASSQLADPYEQYF.

V is TRBV29-1 and J is TRBJ2-3, with a possible D match to TRBD2 (6 bases). V lost 0 bases to trimming and J lost 3 bases, with 10 bases between them. CDR1 is SQVTM and CDR2 is ANQGSEA in the germline V gene. The CDR3 spans 14 residues. The CDR3 is CSVEDSRGTDTQYF. CDR3 DNA: TGCAGCGTTGAAGACAGCCGGGGGACAGATACGCAGTATTTT.

V usage is TRBV5-5 and J usage is TRBJ2-6; 9 bases agree with TRBD2. V shed 0 bases and J 0 bases; nucleotides not matched to a gene: 4. CDR3 length: 18 amino acids. Germline V gene sequence: CDR1 SGHKS, CDR2 YYEKEE (reference sequence). CDR3 in DNA: TGTGCCAGCAGCTTGGCCGGACTAGCGCACTCTGGGGCCAACGTCCTGACTTTC. The encoded protein is CASSLAGLAHSGANVLTF.

The chain recombines TRBV6-5 with TRBJ2-2; a weak D match, TRBD1 (6 bases). V was cut by 10 bases and J by 4 bases, with 16 bases left in between. Germline assignment: CDR1 MNHEY and CDR2 SVGAGI. The CDR3 has 14 amino acids. In nucleotides, the CDR3 is TGTGCCACCAGGTGGGACACATCCACCGGGGAGCTGTTTTTT. It is translated as CATRWDTSTGELFF.

The chain carries TRBV5-1 and TRBJ2-1; 9 bases fit TRBD2. The trim removed 3 bases at V and 7 bases at J, leaving 11 bases unmatched. The CDR3 sequence is 16 residues long. CDR1 is SGHRS and CDR2 is YFSETQ in the germline V gene. The CDR3 DNA sequence: TGCGCCAGCAGCTCAACCTCTAGCGGGGTAGGAAATGAGCAGTTCTTC. Amino acid sequence: CASSSTSSGVGNEQFF.

This chain links TRBV18 with TRBJ2-1; 8 bases agree with TRBD1. This CDR3 region has 15 residues. Germline CDR1 KGHSH, CDR2 LQKENI. Unmatched junction bases numbered 11, after V lost 3 bases and J lost 10 bases. CDR3 region: CASSPGTGGQREQFF. The CDR3 nucleotides are TGTGCCAGCTCACCTGGGACAGGTGGACAAAGAGAGCAGTTCTTC.

Concerning this clone: The same CDR3 is also encoded by other DNA sequences in this sample. This sequence joins TRBV20-1 and TRBJ2-7, with unresolved D. CDR1 and CDR2 from the germline V gene are DFQATT and SNEGSKA (reference sequence). The CDR3 has 11 residues. The V end lost 3 bases, the J end lost 5 bases, and 8 bases lay between the germline ends. CDR3 loop: CSARENHEQYF. CDR3 DNA sequence: TGCAGTGCTAGGGAGAACCACGAGCAGTACTTC.

The gene calls are TRBV18 and TRBJ1-1; 9 nucleotides align to TRBD1. The V gene end was trimmed by 1 base and the J gene end by 1 base; junction bases not matched to a gene: 4. The CDR3 contains 16 residues. CDR1 KGHSH and CDR2 LQKENI come from the germline V gene. Here the CDR3 reads CASSPLRQGENTEAFF. The CDR3 DNA follows: TGTGCCAGCTCACCACTTCGACAGGGGGAGAACACTGAAGCTTTCTTT.

The V gene is TRBV5-1, the J gene TRBJ2-2; D unresolved. The CDR3 is 14 amino acids. The germline CDR1 and CDR2 sequences are SGHRS and YFSETQ. V was shortened by 3 bases and J by 9 bases, with 15 bases between the two germline ends. In DNA, the CDR3 is TGCGCCAGCAGCTCTGAACGGCCTACCCGGGAGCTGTTTTTT. As protein: CASSSERPTRELFF.

The chain uses TRBV21-1 and TRBJ1-5; the table gives TRBD1 as D, unverified against the DNA. TRBV21-1 corresponds to a pseudogene. This CDR3 is built from 18 residues. CDR3 nucleotide sequence: TGTGCCAGCAGCAAACGGAAGGGGACAGAGATACACAATCAGCCCCAGCATTTT. Translation: CASSKRKGTEIHNQPQHF.

CDR3 sequence reads: CASSYSGLAGDTQYF. Written as DNA, the CDR3 is TGTGCCAGCAGTTACTCCGGACTAGCGGGAGATACGCAGTATTTT. The chain combines TRBV6-5 with TRBJ2-3; 11 positions match TRBD2. The CDR3 extends over 15 amino acids. J lost 5 bases, V lost 0 bases, and 1 base had no gene match. Per germline, CDR1 MNHEY and CDR2 SVGAGI.

The chain links TRBV5-4 to TRBJ2-7; 9 bases are shared with TRBD2. Germline-derived CDR1 and CDR2 are SGHNT and YYREEE (reference sequence). J gave up 1 base and V 7 bases, and 9 bases lay outside the gene matches. The CDR3 is made up of 15 amino acids. The DNA for the CDR3 is TGTGCCAGCTCCCGGACTAGCGCAATGTCCTACGAGCAGTACTTC. This gives the protein CASSRTSAMSYEQYF. Using reference TRBV5-4 and TRBJ2-7 for the parts outside the CDR3, the full variable domain is ETGVTQSPTHLIKTRGQQVTLRCSSQSGHNTVSWYQQALGQGPQFIFQYYREEENGRGNFPPRFSGLQFPNYSSELNVNALELDDSALYLCASSRTSAMSYEQYFGPGTRLTVT.

The rearrangement joins TRBV18 to TRBJ1-1; D not resolved. This CDR3 region has 17 residues. Looked up from germline, CDR1 is KGHSH and CDR2 is LQKENI. V was trimmed by 1 base and J by 1 base, leaving 16 bases between them. Here the CDR3 reads CASSPRPRGQRNTEAFF. The CDR3 bases are TGTGCCAGCTCACCACGACCGCGCGGGCAAAGGAACACTGAAGCTTTCTTT.

This clone appeared a few times. The rearrangement joins TRBV2 to TRBJ2-3; 9 bases agree with TRBD1. There are 13 residues in the CDR3. Trimming cost V 5 bases and J 6 bases; bases outside gene matches: 3. Germline CDR1 reads SNHLY; CDR2 reads FYNNEI. The CDR3 protein is CASSPDRGDTQYF. The DNA for the CDR3 is TGTGCCAGCAGTCCAGACAGGGGGGATACGCAGTATTTT.

The chain joins TRBV29-1 to TRBJ2-2; perhaps TRBD2 as D (6 bases). The V end was cut by 6 bases, the J end by 4 bases, with 15 bases between. Germline V gives CDR1 SQVTM, CDR2 ANQGSEA. CDR3 length: 14 residues. For the CDR3, the DNA is TGCAGCGTCCCCGCCTGGCGGGGCACCGGGGAGCTGTTTTTT. Translation gives CSVPAWRGTGELFF.

The chain links TRBV4-2 to TRBJ2-7; the D gene is possibly TRBD1 (5 bases). From germline, CDR1 is LGHNA and CDR2 YNFKEQ. This CDR3 is built from 16 residues. With 1 base removed from V and 3 bases from J, the gap between germline ends came to 16 bases. The CDR3 reads CASSQVGGAGVYEQYF. CDR3 bases: TGTGCCAGCAGCCAAGTTGGTGGGGCAGGAGTCTACGAGCAGTACTTC.

The chain carries TRBV9 and TRBJ2-1; D may be TRBD1 (5 bases). Germline CDR1 and CDR2: SGDLS and YYNGEE. The V and J ends lost 0 bases and 0 bases respectively, with 7 bases between them. The CDR3 is 15 amino acids. DNA for the CDR3: TGTGCCAGCAGCGTAGGACAGTTCTCCTACAATGAGCAGTTCTTC. Its protein is CASSVGQFSYNEQFF.

The CDR3 here is CASSPLGASTEAFF. The CDR3 DNA reads as TGTGCCAGCTCACCACTAGGGGCAAGCACTGAAGCTTTCTTT. The chain employs TRBV18 and TRBJ1-1; tentative D call: TRBD1 (5 bases). V was trimmed by 1 base and J by 4 bases, leaving 10 bases between them. Germline V gives CDR1 KGHSH, CDR2 LQKENI. There are 14 residues in the CDR3.

The chain carries TRBV5-4 and TRBJ2-3, with TRBD2 matching over 14 bases. Per the germline V gene, CDR1 is SGHNT and CDR2 is YYREEE (reference sequence). V trimming: 0 bases; J trimming: 5 bases; junction bases outside the gene matches: 5. The CDR3 is 17 residues long. CDR3 sequence reads: CASSLGTSGRMVDTQYF. The CDR3 DNA reads TGTGCCAGCAGCTTGGGGACTAGCGGGAGGATGGTAGATACGCAGTATTTT.

The chain is built from TRBV7-2 and TRBJ2-1; D gene unclear. V was cut by 5 bases and J by 6 bases, with 11 bases left in between. The CDR3 spans 13 residues. The germline gives CDR1 SGHTA, CDR2 FQGNSA. The CDR3 region is CASSLLSGNEQFF. As DNA, the CDR3 is TGTGCCAGCAGCCTACTATCGGGCAATGAGCAGTTCTTC.